This T cell receptor (beta chain) appears in the sequencing data of a study of blood T cell repertoires in COVID-19. Study-wide background: The United States, Italy and Spain provided the acute and convalescent COVID-19 samples. The analysed material was cDNA or gDNA that came from T cells, B-cell-depleted T cells, or PBMCs.

Each participant's cohort was designated according to participant-reported clinical history. Donors of Cohort 3 who recovered were those that had two negative PCRs, clearance, or symptom resolution. Sequenced by immunoSEQ multiplex PCR; TCRdb stores in-frame clones only, minus some. The sample has about 180,000 clones, roughly 88% seen once. CDR1 is SGHDN and CDR2 is FVKESK in the germline V gene. V shed 4 bases and J shed 8 bases, with 15 bases lying between them. The CDR3 spans 13 residues. Source material: PBMCs or T cells enriched from blood (not recorded which). The TCR originated in a woman under 40 who had recovered from COVID-19. The chain uses TRBV14 and TRBJ2-7; D gene ambiguous. Written as DNA, the CDR3 is TGTGCCAGCAGCCCCTTGAGCTACGAGCAGCAGTACTTC. Translation gives CASSPLSYEQQYF.